The 10 T cell receptor beta chains below come from one sample, sequenced in a study of blood T cell dynamics during melanoma immunotherapy. Time point here: week 3, after first cycle of checkpoint inhibitor. The repertoire was sequenced with immunoSEQ multiplex PCR; TCRdb's copy has only in-frame clones and lacks some. The table lists about 5,900 clones, more than 65% of them singletons. Sequencing was performed on blood, taken from a patient treated with checkpoint blockade. The receptors originated from a human donor with melanoma.

This sequence joins TRBV4-3 and TRBJ1-2; 10 bases are a match to TRBD1. J was trimmed by 8 bases and V by 4 bases; bases with no gene match: 13. The CDR3 contains 16 residues. CDR1 LGHNA and CDR2 YSLEER come from the germline V gene. CDR3 residues: CASSLLHRDRGEGYTF. As DNA, the CDR3 is TGCGCCAGCAGCCTCTTACACCGGGACAGGGGTGAAGGCTACACCTTC.

The chain recombines TRBV19 with TRBJ1-1; D is ambiguous. Trimming left V 6 bases short and J 7 bases short, with 15 bases between. Germline lookup yields CDR1 LNHDA and CDR2 SQIVND (reference sequence). CDR3 length equals 13 residues. DNA of the CDR3: TGTGCCAGTAGCTACGAACACCGGCTTGAAGCTTTCTTT. Its protein is CASSYEHRLEAFF.

V and J are TRBV7-2 and TRBJ1-2, with a weak D call TRBD1 (6 bases). The CDR3 is 14 amino acids. Trimming removed 5 bases from V and 13 bases from J, with 23 bases in between. CDR1 SGHTA and CDR2 FQGNSA come from the germline V gene. CDR3 DNA: TGTGCCAGCAGCCTAACGCCCCCGGACAGCCTCGGCACCTTC. As protein: CASSLTPPDSLGTF.

The V gene is TRBV29-1, the J gene TRBJ1-1; possible D gene TRBD1, 5 bases. This CDR3 comprises 12 residues. V shed 4 bases and J shed 1 base, with 7 bases lying between them. Germline lookup yields CDR1 SQVTM and CDR2 ANQGSEA. Here the CDR3 DNA reads TGCAGCGTTGTGGGGGGGAACACTGAAGCTTTCTTT. It is translated as CSVVGGNTEAFF.

This clone has a single count. The chain has TRBV4-1 and TRBJ2-7, with D unclear. Germline V gives CDR1 MGHRA, CDR2 YSYEKL. The CDR3 is made up of 12 amino acids. V shed 5 bases and J shed 6 bases, with 11 bases lying between them. The CDR3 DNA reads as TGCGCCAGCAGCGGCACCACCACCGAGCAGTACTTC. Encoded protein: CASSGTTTEQYF.

The rearrangement uses TRBV30 and TRBJ1-1; D remains ambiguous. Germline-derived CDR1 and CDR2 are GTSNPN and SVGIG (reference sequence). This CDR3 is 17 amino acids long. Between the trimmed V and J ends, which lost 1 base and 4 bases, there was a span of 22 bases. In DNA, the CDR3 is TGTGCCTGGAGTGCAGGTAGGACGGGCAGTCTGAGCACTGAAGCTTTCTTT. Protein sequence: CAWSAGRTGSLSTEAFF.

This clone was found once. The chain recombines TRBV6-1 with TRBJ1-6; D is possibly TRBD1 (5 bases). Per the germline V gene, CDR1 is MNHNS and CDR2 is SASEGT. The CDR3 contains 15 residues. Trimming removed 2 bases from V and 4 bases from J, with 9 bases in between. CDR3 in DNA: TGTGCCAGCAGTGAAACAGGAACGTATAATTCACCCCTCCACTTT. Its translation is CASSETGTYNSPLHF.

This chain uses TRBV18 with TRBJ1-1, with D uncertain. V was trimmed by 6 bases and J by 6 bases, leaving 11 bases between them. The CDR3 extends over 12 amino acids. CDR1 KGHSH and CDR2 LQKENI come from the germline V gene. The CDR3 nucleotides read TGTGCCAGCTCGTCCCCCTTGGCTGAAGCTTTCTTT. Its translation: CASSSPLAEAFF.

V and J are TRBV6-5 and TRBJ1-4; D is uncertain. Trimming pared 4 bases from V and 6 bases from J, leaving 15 bases between. This CDR3 contains 15 residues. Per the germline V gene, CDR1 is MNHEY and CDR2 is SVGAGI. CDR3 residues: CASSFDNSPDEKLFF. CDR3 in DNA: TGTGCCAGCAGTTTCGACAACTCCCCGGATGAAAAACTGTTTTTT.

The chain has TRBV19 and TRBJ1-5; D not certain. The CDR3 is 17 amino acids. Trimming left V 0 bases short and J 5 bases short, with 17 bases between. Looked up from germline, CDR1 is LNHDA and CDR2 is SQIVND (reference sequence). The CDR3 sequence is CASSIERKGKVYQPQHF. Written as DNA, the CDR3 is TGTGCCAGTAGTATAGAAAGGAAGGGAAAGGTATATCAGCCCCAGCATTTT.